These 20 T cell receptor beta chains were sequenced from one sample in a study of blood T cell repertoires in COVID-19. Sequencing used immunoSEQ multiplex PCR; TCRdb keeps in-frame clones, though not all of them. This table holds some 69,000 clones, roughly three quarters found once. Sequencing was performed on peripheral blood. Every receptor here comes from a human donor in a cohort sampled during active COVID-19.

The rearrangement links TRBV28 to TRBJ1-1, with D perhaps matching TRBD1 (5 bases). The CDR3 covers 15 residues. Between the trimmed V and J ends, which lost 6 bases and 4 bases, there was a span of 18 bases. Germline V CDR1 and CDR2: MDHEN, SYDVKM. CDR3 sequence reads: CASSYPGGLGTEAFF. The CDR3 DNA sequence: TGTGCCAGCAGCTACCCCGGGGGTTTAGGCACTGAAGCTTTCTTT.

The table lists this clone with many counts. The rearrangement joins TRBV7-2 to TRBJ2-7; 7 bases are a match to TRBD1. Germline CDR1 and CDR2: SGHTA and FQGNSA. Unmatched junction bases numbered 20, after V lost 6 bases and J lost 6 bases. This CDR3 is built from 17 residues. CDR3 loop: CASSLMPQQMDRTEQYF. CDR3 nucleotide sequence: TGTGCCAGCAGTTTAATGCCTCAGCAAATGGACAGGACCGAGCAGTACTTC.

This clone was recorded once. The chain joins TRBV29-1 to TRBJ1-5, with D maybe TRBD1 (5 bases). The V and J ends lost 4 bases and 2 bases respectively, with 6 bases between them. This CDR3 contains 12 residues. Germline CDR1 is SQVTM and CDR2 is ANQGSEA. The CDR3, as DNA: TGCAGCGTTGGGGGGGGCAATCAGCCCCAGCATTTT. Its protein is CSVGGGNQPQHF.

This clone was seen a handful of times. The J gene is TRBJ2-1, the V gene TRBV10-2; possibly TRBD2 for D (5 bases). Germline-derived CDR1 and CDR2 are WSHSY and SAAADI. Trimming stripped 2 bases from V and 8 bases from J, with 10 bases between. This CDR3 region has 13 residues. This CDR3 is CASSERLADEQFF. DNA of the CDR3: TGCGCCAGCAGTGAGCGGCTAGCAGATGAGCAGTTCTTC.

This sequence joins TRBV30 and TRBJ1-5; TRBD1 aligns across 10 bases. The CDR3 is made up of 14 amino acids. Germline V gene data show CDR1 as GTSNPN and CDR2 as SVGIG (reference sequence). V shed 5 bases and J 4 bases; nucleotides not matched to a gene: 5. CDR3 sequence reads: CAWGWTGGNQPQHF. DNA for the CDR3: TGTGCCTGGGGGTGGACAGGGGGTAATCAGCCCCAGCATTTT.

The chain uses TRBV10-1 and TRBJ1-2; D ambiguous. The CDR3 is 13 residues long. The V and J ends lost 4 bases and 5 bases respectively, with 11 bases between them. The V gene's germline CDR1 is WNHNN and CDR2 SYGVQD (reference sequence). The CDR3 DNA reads TGCGCCAGCAGTGTGGGCCGAAGTTATGGCTACACCTTC. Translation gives CASSVGRSYGYTF.

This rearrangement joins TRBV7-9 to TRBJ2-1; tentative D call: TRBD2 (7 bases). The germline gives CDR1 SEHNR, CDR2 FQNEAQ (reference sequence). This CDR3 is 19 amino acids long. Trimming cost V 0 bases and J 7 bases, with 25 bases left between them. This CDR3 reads CASSLAPVVWAGAGNEQFF. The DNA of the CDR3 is TGTGCCAGCAGCTTAGCCCCCGTGGTTTGGGCGGGGGCGGGAAATGAGCAGTTCTTC. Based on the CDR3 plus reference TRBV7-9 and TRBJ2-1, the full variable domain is DTGVSQNPRHKITKRGQNVTFRCDPISEHNRLYWYRQTLGQGPEFLTYFQNEAQLEKSRLLSDRFSAERPKGSFSTLEIQRTEQGDSAMYLCASSLAPVVWAGAGNEQFFGPGTRLTVL.

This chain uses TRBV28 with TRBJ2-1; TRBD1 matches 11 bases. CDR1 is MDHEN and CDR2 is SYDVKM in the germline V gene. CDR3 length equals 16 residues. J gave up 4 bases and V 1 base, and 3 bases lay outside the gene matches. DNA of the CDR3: TGTGCCAGCAGTTTATACGGGACAGGGGGTTACAATGAGCAGTTCTTC. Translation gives CASSLYGTGGYNEQFF.

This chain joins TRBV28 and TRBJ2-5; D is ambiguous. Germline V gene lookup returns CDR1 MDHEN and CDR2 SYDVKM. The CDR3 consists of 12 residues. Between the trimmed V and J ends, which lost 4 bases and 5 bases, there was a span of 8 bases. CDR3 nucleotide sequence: TGTGCCAGCAGTTCCCAGGCGGAGACCCAGTACTTC. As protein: CASSSQAETQYF.

CDR3 nucleotide sequence: TGTGCCAGCAGCGTTACAGGGGGCGATGAAGCTTTCTTT. This sequence encodes CASSVTGGDEAFF. This chain joins TRBV7-2 and TRBJ1-1; 9 positions match TRBD1. This CDR3 has 13 amino acids. V shed 5 bases, J shed 7 bases, and the junction held 5 bases outside the gene matches. Germline values: CDR1 SGHTA, CDR2 FQGNSA.

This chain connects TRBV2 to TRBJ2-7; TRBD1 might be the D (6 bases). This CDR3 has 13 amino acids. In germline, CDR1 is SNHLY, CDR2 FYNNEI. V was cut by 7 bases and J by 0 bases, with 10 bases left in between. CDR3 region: CASMQGTSYEQYF. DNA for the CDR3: TGTGCCAGCATGCAGGGGACCTCCTACGAGCAGTACTTC.

The CDR3 sequence: CSAGTSGREQYF. CDR3 bases: TGCAGTGCCGGGACTAGCGGGAGGGAGCAGTACTTC. The V gene is TRBV29-1, the J gene TRBJ2-7; 15 bases match TRBD2. The CDR3 is 12 residues long. Per germline, CDR1 SQVTM and CDR2 ANQGSEA.

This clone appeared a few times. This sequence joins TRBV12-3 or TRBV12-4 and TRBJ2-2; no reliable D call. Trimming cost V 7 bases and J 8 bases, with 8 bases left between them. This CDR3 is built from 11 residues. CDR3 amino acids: CASKSPGELFF. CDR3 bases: TGTGCCAGCAAATCCCCAGGGGAGCTGTTTTTT.

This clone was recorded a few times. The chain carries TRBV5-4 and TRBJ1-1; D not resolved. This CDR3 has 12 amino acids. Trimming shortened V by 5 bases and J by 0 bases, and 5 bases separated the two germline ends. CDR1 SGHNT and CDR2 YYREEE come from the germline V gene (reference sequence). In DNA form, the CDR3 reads TGTGCCAGCAGTTTAGTGAACACTGAAGCTTTCTTT. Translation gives CASSLVNTEAFF.

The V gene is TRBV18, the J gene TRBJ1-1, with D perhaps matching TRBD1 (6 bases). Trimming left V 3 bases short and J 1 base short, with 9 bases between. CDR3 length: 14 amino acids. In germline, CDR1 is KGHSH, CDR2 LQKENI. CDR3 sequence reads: CASSPRGGNTEAFF. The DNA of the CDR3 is TGTGCCAGCTCACCGAGGGGGGGGAACACTGAAGCTTTCTTT.

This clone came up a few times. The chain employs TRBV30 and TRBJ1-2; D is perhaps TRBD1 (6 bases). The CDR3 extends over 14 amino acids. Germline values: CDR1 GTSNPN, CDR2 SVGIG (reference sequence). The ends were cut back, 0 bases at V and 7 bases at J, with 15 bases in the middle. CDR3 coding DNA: TGTGCCTGGAGTGTACAGGCAGGGGTATTTGGCTACACCTTC. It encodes CAWSVQAGVFGYTF.

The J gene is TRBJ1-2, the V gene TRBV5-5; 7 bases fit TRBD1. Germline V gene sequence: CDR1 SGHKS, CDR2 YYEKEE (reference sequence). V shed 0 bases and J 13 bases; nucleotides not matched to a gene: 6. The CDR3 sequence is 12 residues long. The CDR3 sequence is CASSLVEGAFTF. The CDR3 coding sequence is TGTGCCAGCAGCTTGGTAGAGGGGGCATTCACCTTC.

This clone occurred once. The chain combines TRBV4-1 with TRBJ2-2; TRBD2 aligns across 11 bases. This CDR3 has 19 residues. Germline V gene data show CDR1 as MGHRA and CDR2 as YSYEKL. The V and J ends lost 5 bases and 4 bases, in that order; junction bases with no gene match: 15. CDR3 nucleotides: TGCGCCAGCAGCATTCGGGTTAGCGGGAGGGCCGGGGTCACCGGGGAGCTGTTTTTT. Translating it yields CASSIRVSGRAGVTGELFF.

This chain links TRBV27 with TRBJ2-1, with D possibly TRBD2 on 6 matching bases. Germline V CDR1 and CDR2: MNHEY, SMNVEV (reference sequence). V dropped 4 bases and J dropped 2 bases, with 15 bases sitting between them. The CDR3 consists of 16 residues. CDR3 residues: CASSWGGGVAYNEQFF. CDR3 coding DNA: TGTGCCAGCAGTTGGGGAGGAGGGGTCGCCTACAATGAGCAGTTCTTC.

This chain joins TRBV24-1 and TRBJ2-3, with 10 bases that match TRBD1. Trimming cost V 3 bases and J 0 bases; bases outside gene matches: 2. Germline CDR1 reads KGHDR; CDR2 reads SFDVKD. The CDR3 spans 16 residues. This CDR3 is CATSDLGQGSTDTQYF. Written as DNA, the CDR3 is TGTGCCACCAGTGATCTGGGACAGGGGAGCACAGATACGCAGTATTTT.